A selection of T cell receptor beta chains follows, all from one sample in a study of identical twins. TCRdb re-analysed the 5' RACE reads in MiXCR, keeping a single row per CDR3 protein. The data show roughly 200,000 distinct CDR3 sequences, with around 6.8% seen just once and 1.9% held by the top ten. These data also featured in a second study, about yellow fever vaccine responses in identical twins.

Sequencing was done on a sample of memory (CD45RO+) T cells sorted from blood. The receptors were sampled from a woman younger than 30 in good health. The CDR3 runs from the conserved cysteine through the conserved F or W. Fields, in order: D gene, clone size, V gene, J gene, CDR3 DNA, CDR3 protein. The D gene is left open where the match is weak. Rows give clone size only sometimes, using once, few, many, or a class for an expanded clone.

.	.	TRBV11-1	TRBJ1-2	TGTGCCAGCAGCCAAGATACAGGGAAAGGTTTTGGCTACACCTTC	CASSQDTGKGFGYTF
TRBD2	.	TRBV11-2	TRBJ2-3	TGTGCCAGCAGCCCTCGGTTAGCGGGGTTCACAGATACGCAGTATTTT	CASSPRLAGFTDTQYF
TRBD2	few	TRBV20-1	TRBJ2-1	TGCAGTGCTAGAGGACTAGCCGGGGAGCAGTTCTTC	CSARGLAGEQFF
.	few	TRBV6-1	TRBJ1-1	TGTGCCGGCGGGAACATGAACACTGAAGCTTTCTTT	CAGGNMNTEAFF
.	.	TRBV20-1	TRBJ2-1	TGCAGTGCTAGAGATGACGCCCCCCGGCGCAATGAGCAGTTCTTC	CSARDDAPRRNEQFF
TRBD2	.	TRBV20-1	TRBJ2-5	TGCAGTGCTAGAGATTTCTCGGGAGGGCCCTCGTGGGAGACCCAGTACTTC	CSARDFSGGPSWETQYF
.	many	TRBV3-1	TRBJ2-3	TGTGCCAGCAGCCATAGCCCAACGTTCACAGATACGCAGTATTTT	CASSHSPTFTDTQYF
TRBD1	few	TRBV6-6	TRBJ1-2	TGTGCCGCAGACCGCGGGACAGGGAGTGGCTACACCTTC	CAADRGTGSGYTF
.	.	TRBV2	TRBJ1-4	TGTGCCAGCAGTGAAGACAGAACAACTAATGAAAAACTGTTTTTT	CASSEDRTTNEKLFF
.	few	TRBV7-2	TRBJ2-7	TGTGCCAGCAGCTTCCCTCTTAAGGGCTACGAGCAGTACTTC	CASSFPLKGYEQYF
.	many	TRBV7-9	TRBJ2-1	TGTGCCAGCAGCTTAAATGCGCTGACCAATGAGCAGTTCTTC	CASSLNALTNEQFF
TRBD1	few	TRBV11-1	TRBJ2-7	TGTGCCAGCAGCTTGGCGGGGACAGGGGGCTCCTCAACCTACGAGCAGTACTTC	CASSLAGTGGSSTYEQYF
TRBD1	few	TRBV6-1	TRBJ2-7	TGTGCCAGCAGCCCCGACAGGGGCTCCCTTTGGGAGCAGTACTTC	CASSPDRGSLWEQYF
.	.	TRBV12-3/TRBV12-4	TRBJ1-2	TGTGCCAGCAGCCCGCAAAAGGACAACTATGGCTACACCTTC	CASSPQKDNYGYTF
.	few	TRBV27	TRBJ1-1	TGTGCCAGCAGTTTTGGGTTTGGGGGGGTAAACACTGAAGCTTTCTTT	CASSFGFGGVNTEAFF
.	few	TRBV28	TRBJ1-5	TGTGCCAGCAGGCTCTATGGGGGCGTTCAGCCCCAGCATTTT	CASRLYGGVQPQHF
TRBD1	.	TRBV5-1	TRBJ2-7	TGCGCCAGCAGCTTGGAGGACAGGGGATTGTTGGAGCAGTACTTC	CASSLEDRGLLEQYF
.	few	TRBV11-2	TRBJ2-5	TGTGCCAGCAGCTTTATAAGTAAGGAAGAGACCCAGTACTTC	CASSFISKEETQYF
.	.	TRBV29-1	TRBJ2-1	TGCAGCGTTGAACCGGGCAGGGCCCGCGAGCAGTTCTTC	CSVEPGRAREQFF
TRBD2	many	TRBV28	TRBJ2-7	TGTGCCAGCAGTTTGATAGGTGGCGGGAGTTTTACGGAGCAGTACTTC	CASSLIGGGSFTEQYF
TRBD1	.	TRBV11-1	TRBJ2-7	TGTGCCAGCAGCCCCTCTGTGAGGACAGGGCAATCCGGGCAGTACTTC	CASSPSVRTGQSGQYF
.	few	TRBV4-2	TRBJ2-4	TGTGCCAGCAGCCAAGATGGTCAAGGGAGTTCAGCCAAAAACATTCAGTACTTC	CASSQDGQGSSAKNIQYF
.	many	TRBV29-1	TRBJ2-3	TGCAGCGTAGGGGGGGGCGAATTAGGCACAGATACGCAGTATTTT	CSVGGGELGTDTQYF
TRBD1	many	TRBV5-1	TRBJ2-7	TGCGCCAGCAGCGTTGAGGGGGCCCTAAGCTCCTACGAGCAGTACTTC	CASSVEGALSSYEQYF
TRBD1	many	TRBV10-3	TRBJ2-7	TGTGCCATCAGTGAGTGGGGACAGCTGAGCTCCTACGAGCAGTACTTC	CAISEWGQLSSYEQYF
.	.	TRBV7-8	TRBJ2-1	TGTGCCAGCAGCCGCCGGGGTCTCCAGGGTAATGAGCAGTTCTTC	CASSRRGLQGNEQFF
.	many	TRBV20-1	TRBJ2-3	TGCAGTGCTAGGCGTAGGGCTAGCACAGATACGCAGTATTTT	CSARRRASTDTQYF
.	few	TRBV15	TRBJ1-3	TGTGCCACCAGCAGAAGGACCGCTGGAAACACCATATATTTT	CATSRRTAGNTIYF
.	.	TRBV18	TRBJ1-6	TGTGCCAGCTCACCCGGAGGTCGGGGCATGAATTCACCCCTCCACTTT	CASSPGGRGMNSPLHF
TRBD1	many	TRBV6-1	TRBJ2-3	TGTGCCAGCAGAAACGACAGGGGGCCAGATACGCAGTATTTT	CASRNDRGPDTQYF
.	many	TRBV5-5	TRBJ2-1	TGTGCCAGCAGCTTGGAAGTAGGACTTATAAACTTC	CASSLEVGLINF
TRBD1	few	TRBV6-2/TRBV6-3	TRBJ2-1	TGTGCCAGCAGTTACTCGCGTCAACAGGGGAAATTGGGCAATGAGCAGTTCTTC	CASSYSRQQGKLGNEQFF
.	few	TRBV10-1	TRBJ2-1	TGCGCCAGCAGTGATTCCGGGAGTGGAGATGAGCAGTTCTTC	CASSDSGSGDEQFF
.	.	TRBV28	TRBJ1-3	TGTGCCAGCAGCCCGCCAGGGACCTCTGGAAACACCATATATTTT	CASSPPGTSGNTIYF
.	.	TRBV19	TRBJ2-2	TGTGCCACCCCGGGGCAGGGGACTTCGGACACCGGGGAGCTGTTTTTT	CATPGQGTSDTGELFF
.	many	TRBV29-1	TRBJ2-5	TGCAGCGCGGACAGACAAGAGACCCAGTACTTC	CSADRQETQYF
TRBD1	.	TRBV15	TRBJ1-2	TGTGCCACCAGCAGAGTGGGGACAGGGGGCTATGGCTACACCTTC	CATSRVGTGGYGYTF
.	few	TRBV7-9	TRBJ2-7	TGTGCCAGCAGCTTAGGTTCGGGGTCGGGCTACGAGCAGTACTTC	CASSLGSGSGYEQYF
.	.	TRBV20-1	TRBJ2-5	TGCAGTGCTAGACACGGGGAGATCCAGTACTTC	CSARHGEIQYF